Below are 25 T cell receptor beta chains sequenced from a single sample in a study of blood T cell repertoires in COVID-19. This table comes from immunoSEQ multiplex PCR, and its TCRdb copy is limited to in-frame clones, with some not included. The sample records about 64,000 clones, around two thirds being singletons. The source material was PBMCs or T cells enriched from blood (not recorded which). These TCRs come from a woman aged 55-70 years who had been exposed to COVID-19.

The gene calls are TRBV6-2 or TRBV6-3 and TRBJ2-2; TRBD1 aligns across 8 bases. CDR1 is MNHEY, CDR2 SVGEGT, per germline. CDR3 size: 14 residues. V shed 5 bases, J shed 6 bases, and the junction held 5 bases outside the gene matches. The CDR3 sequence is CASSQGARAGELFF. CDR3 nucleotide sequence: TGTGCCAGCAGTCAGGGGGCAAGGGCCGGGGAGCTGTTTTTT.

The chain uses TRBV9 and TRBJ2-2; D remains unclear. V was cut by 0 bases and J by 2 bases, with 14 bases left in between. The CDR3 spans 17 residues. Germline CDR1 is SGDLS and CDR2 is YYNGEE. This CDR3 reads CASSVGGTNLNTGELFF. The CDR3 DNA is TGTGCCAGCAGCGTAGGAGGCACTAACCTCAACACCGGGGAGCTGTTTTTT.

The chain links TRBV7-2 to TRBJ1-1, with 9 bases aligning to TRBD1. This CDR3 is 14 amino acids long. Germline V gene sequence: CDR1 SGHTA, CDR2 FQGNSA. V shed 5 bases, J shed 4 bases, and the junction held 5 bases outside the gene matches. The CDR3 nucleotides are TGTGCCAGCAGCACGGCGACAGGGGGCACTGAAGCTTTCTTT. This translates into CASSTATGGTEAFF.

CDR3 in DNA: TGTGCCAGTAGTCGGGGGGGGGCGGAGGTCCCCTACGAGCAGTACTTC. It encodes CASSRGGAEVPYEQYF. The chain links TRBV19 to TRBJ2-7; 8 positions match TRBD2. Trimming took 5 bases from V and 2 from J; bases not matched to a gene: 11. In germline, CDR1 is LNHDA, CDR2 SQIVND (reference sequence). The length of the CDR3 is 16 residues.

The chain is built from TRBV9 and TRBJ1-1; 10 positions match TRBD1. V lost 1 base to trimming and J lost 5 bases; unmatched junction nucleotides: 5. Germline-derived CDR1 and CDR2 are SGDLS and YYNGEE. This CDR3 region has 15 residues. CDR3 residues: CASSVIGTGDTEAFF. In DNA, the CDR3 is TGTGCCAGCAGCGTAATTGGGACAGGGGATACTGAAGCTTTCTTT.

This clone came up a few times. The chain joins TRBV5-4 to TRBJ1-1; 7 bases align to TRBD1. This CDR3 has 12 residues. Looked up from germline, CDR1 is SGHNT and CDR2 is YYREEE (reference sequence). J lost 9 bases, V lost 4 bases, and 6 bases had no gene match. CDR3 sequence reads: CASSRGQDKAFF. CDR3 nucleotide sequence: TGTGCCAGCAGCCGCGGACAGGATAAAGCTTTCTTT.

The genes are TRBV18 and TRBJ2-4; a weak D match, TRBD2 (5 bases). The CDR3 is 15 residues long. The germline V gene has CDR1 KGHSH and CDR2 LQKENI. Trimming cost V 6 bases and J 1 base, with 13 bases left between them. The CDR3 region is CASSPPGEAKNIQYF. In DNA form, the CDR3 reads TGTGCCAGCTCCCCCCCTGGGGAGGCCAAAAACATTCAGTACTTC.

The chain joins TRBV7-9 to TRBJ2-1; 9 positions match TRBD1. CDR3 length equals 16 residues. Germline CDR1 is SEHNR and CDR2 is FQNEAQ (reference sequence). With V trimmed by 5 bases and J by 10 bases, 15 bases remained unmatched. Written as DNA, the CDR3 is TGTGCCAGCAGCGTCGCCGGGACAGGGTCAGGGCCCGAGCAGTTCTTC. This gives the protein CASSVAGTGSGPEQFF.

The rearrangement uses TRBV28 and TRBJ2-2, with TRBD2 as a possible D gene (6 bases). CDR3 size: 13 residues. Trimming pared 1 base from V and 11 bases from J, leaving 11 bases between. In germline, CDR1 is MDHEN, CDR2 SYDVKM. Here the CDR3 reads CASSLSGVLELFF. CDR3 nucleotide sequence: TGTGCCAGCAGTTTATCGGGGGTGTTAGAGCTGTTTTTT.

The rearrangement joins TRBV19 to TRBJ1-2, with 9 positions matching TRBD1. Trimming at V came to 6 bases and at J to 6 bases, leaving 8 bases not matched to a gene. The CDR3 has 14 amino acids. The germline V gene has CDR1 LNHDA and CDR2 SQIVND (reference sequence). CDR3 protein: CASSAGTGLNGYTF. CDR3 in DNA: TGTGCCAGTAGCGCTGGGACAGGGCTGAATGGCTACACCTTC.

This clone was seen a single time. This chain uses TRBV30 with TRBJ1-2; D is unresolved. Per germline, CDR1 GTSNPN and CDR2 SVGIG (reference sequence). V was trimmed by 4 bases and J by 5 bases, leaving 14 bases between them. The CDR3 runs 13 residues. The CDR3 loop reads CAWNPEERYGYTF. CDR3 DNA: TGTGCCTGGAACCCGGAGGAGAGGTATGGCTACACCTTC.

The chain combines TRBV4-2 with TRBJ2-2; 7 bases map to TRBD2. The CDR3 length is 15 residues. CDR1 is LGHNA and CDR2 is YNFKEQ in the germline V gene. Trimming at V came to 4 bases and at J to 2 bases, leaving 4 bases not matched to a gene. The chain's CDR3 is CASSPQAGNTGELFF. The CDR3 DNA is TGTGCCAGCAGCCCTCAAGCGGGAAACACCGGGGAGCTGTTTTTT.

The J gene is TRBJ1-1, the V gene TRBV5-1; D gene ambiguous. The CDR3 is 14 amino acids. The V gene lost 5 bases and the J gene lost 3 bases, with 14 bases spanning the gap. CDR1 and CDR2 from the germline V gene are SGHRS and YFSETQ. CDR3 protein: CASSLTLSDTEAFF. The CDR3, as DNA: TGCGCCAGCAGTCTGACACTCTCCGACACTGAAGCTTTCTTT. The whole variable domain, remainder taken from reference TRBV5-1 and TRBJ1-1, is KAGVTQTPRYLIKTRGQQVTLSCSPISGHRSVSWYQQTPGQGLQFLFEYFSETQRNKGNFPGRFSGRQFSNSRSEMNVSTLELGDSALYLCASSLTLSDTEAFFGQGTRLTVV.

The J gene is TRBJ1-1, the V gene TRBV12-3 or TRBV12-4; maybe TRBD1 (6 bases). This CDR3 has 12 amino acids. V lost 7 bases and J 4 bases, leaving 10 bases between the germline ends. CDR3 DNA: TGTGCCAGCACCCTAGGGGGCACTGAAGCTTTCTTT. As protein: CASTLGGTEAFF.

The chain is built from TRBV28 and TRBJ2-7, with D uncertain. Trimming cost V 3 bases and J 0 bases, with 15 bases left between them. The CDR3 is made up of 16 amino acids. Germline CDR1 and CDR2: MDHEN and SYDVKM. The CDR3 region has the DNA TGTGCCAGCAGTTTCGTATTGGCCGAAAACTCCTACGAGCAGTACTTC. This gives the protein CASSFVLAENSYEQYF.

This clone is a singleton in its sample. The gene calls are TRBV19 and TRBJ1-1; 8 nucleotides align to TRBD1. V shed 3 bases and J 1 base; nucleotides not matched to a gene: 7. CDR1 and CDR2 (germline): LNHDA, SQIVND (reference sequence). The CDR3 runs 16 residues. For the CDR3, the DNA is TGTGCCAGTAGTATCGGGACAGGCGGCAGGAACACTGAAGCTTTCTTT. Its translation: CASSIGTGGRNTEAFF.

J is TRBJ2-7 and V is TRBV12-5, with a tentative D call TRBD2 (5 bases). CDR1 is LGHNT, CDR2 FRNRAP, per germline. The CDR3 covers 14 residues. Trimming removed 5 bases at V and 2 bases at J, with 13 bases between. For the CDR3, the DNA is TGTGCTAGTGGTAGTGGGGAGTACCCCTACGAGCAGTACTTC. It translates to CASGSGEYPYEQYF.

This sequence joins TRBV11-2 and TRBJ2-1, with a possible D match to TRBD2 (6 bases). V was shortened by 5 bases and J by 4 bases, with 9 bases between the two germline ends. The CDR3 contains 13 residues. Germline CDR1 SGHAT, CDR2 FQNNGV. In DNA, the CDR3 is TGTGCCAGCAGCAAAGGGACTTACAATGAGCAGTTCTTC. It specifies CASSKGTYNEQFF.

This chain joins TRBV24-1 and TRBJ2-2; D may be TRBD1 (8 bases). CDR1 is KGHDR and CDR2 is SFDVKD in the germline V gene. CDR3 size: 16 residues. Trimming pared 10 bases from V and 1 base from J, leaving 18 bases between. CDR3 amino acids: CATTRGGTGNTGELFF. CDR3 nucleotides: TGTGCCACTACAAGGGGGGGGACAGGGAACACCGGGGAGCTGTTTTTT.

CDR3 nucleotide sequence: TGCGCCAGCAGCCAAGGGAGCGGGGAGCTGTTTTTT. Translated, it gives CASSQGSGELFF. V and J are TRBV4-1 and TRBJ2-2, with D uncertain. Germline V gene sequence: CDR1 MGHRA, CDR2 YSYEKL. V lost 1 base and J lost 7, with 4 bases in between. This CDR3 has 12 amino acids.

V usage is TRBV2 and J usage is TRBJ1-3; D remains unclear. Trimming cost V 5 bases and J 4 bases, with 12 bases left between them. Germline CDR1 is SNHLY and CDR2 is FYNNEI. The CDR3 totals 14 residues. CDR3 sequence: CASSTRPGGNTIYF. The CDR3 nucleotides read TGTGCCAGCAGTACTCGCCCCGGGGGAAACACCATATATTTT.

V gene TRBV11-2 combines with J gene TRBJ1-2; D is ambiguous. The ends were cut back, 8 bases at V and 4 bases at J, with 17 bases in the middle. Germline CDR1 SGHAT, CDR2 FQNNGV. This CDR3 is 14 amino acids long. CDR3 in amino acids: CASQKPTQFYGYTF. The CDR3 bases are TGTGCCAGCCAAAAACCTACACAGTTCTATGGCTACACCTTC.

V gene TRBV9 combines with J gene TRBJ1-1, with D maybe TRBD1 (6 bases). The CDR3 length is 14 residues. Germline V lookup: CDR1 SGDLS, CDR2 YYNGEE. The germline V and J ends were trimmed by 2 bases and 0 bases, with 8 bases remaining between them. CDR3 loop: CASSVSGVNTEAFF. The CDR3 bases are TGTGCCAGCAGCGTTTCAGGGGTGAACACTGAAGCTTTCTTT.

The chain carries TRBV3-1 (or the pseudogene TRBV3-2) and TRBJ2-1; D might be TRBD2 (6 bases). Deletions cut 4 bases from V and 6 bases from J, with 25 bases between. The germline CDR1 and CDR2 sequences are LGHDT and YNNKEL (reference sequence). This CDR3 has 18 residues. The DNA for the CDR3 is TGTGCCAGCAGCCCGGGAGCTTCGGGAAGCGGGTTGGGCAATGAGCAGTTCTTC. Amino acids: CASSPGASGSGLGNEQFF.

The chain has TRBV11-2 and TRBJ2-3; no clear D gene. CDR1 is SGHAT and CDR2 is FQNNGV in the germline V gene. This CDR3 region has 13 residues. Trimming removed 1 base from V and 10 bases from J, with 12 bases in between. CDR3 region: CASSLVWAGSQYF. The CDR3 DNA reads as TGTGCCAGCAGCTTAGTTTGGGCAGGTTCGCAGTATTTT.